Each of the 28 T cell receptor beta chains below was sequenced from the same sample in a study of OX40 agonist ivuxolimab in advanced cancers. TCRdb's table, derived via immunoSEQ multiplex PCR, lists solely in-frame clones and lacks some. The table includes tens of thousands of clones, approximately 86% detected once. The input for sequencing was CD4+ or CD8+ T cells sorted from blood, taken in a trial of the OX40 agonist ivuxolimab. Every receptor here comes from an adult with an advanced solid tumor such as melanoma, head and neck, liver or kidney cancer.

As for this clone: A junction end diverges from the germline sequence, so it may reflect a read error. This sequence joins TRBV7-2 and TRBJ2-1; TRBD1 matches at 8 bases. CDR3 length: 13 amino acids. In germline, CDR1 is SGHTA, CDR2 FQGNSA. CDR3 protein: CASSLATGVEQFF. The CDR3 DNA is TGTGCCAGCAGTTTAGCGACAGGGGTTGAGCAGTTCTTC.

The chain is built from TRBV6-1 and TRBJ2-7; no clear D. The V gene lost 4 bases and the J gene lost 3 bases, with 7 bases spanning the gap. Germline V CDR1 and CDR2: MNHNS, SASEGT. The length of the CDR3 is 12 residues. Here the CDR3 reads CASSAAGYEQYF. The CDR3 coding sequence is TGTGCCAGCAGTGCGGCAGGCTACGAGCAGTACTTC.

This clone counts as large. DNA for the CDR3: TGTGCCAGCAGTCTATCCGGTGAGCGGAACTATGGCTACACCTTC. Residues: CASSLSGERNYGYTF. The chain uses TRBV6-4 and TRBJ1-2; no reliable D call. The CDR3 is 15 residues long. V was clipped by 5 bases and J by 2 bases, with 15 bases between them. Germline V gene data show CDR1 as MRHNA and CDR2 as SNTAGT.

A single count supports this clone. V and J are TRBV11-2 and TRBJ1-1; a possible D gene is TRBD1 (5 bases). V gave up 5 bases and J gave up 6 bases, with 7 bases separating them. The CDR3 extends over 11 amino acids. From germline, CDR1 is SGHAT and CDR2 FQNNGV. As DNA, the CDR3 is TGTGCCAGCAGCCTAGGGGCTGAAGCTTTCTTT. It codes for CASSLGAEAFF.

This rearrangement joins TRBV4-1 to TRBJ2-7, with 11 bases that match TRBD1. Germline-derived CDR1 and CDR2 are MGHRA and YSYEKL. There are 15 residues in the CDR3. J lost 1 base, V lost 5 bases, and 4 bases had no gene match. The CDR3: CASSWGQGGSYEQYF. DNA for the CDR3: TGCGCCAGCAGCTGGGGACAGGGGGGATCCTACGAGCAGTACTTC.

The rearrangement uses TRBV4-1 and TRBJ2-3, with 8 bases lining up with TRBD2. The V gene end was trimmed by 2 bases and the J gene end by 2 bases; junction bases not matched to a gene: 6. This CDR3 comprises 16 residues. Germline values: CDR1 MGHRA, CDR2 YSYEKL. CDR3 DNA sequence: TGCGCCAGCAGCCAAATAGCGGGGTCCAACACAGATACGCAGTATTTT. Its translation: CASSQIAGSNTDTQYF.

This clone was counted a single time. The chain combines TRBV5-1 with TRBJ1-2; D is uncertain. The V gene lost 0 bases and the J gene lost 1 base, with 16 bases spanning the gap. The CDR3 spans 17 residues. Germline values: CDR1 SGHRS, CDR2 YFSETQ. CDR3 bases: TGCGCCAGCAGCTTGGCGTGGGCAGACTCGATTAACTATGGCTACACCTTC. Residues: CASSLAWADSINYGYTF.

The chain combines TRBV4-1 with TRBJ2-3; a possible D gene is TRBD1 (6 bases). In germline, CDR1 is MGHRA, CDR2 YSYEKL. The CDR3 loop spans 16 amino acids. Deletions cut 3 bases from V and 0 bases from J, with 13 bases between. In DNA, the CDR3 is TGCGCCAGCAGCCATGACGGGACACTTAGCACAGATACGCAGTATTTT. Encoded protein: CASSHDGTLSTDTQYF.

This chain links TRBV7-9 with TRBJ2-5; 8 bases line up with TRBD1. Matching the DNA end better, TRBJ2-7 makes the J call doubtful. The CDR3 is 14 amino acids. Germline CDR1 is SEHNR and CDR2 is FQNEAQ (reference sequence). CDR3 loop: CASSSTGEAYEQYF. The CDR3 nucleotides read TGTGCCAGCAGTTCGACAGGGGAAGCTTACGAGCAGTACTTC.

The rearrangement links TRBV6-6 to TRBJ2-3, with D possibly TRBD1 on 6 matching bases. Trimming took 8 bases from V and 4 from J, leaving 10 bases between them. CDR3 length: 12 residues. CDR1 is MNHNY, CDR2 SVGAGI, per germline (reference sequence). CDR3 coding DNA: TGTGCCAGCCTTACAGGGTCAGATACGCAGTATTTT. Translating it yields CASLTGSDTQYF.

The chain carries TRBV7-9 and TRBJ2-6; no clear D gene. From germline, CDR1 is SEHNR and CDR2 FQNEAQ (reference sequence). V was pared by 0 bases and J by 2 bases, with 5 bases between. The CDR3 length is 15 residues. CDR3 DNA: TGTGCCAGCAGCTTAGCAGGAGCTGGGGCCAACGTCCTGACTTTC. Encoded protein: CASSLAGAGANVLTF.

V is TRBV28 and J is TRBJ2-7; TRBD1 agrees at 9 bases. Germline V gives CDR1 MDHEN, CDR2 SYDVKM. This CDR3 region has 19 residues. The V gene end was trimmed by 5 bases and the J gene end by 0 bases; junction bases not matched to a gene: 17. CDR3 sequence (DNA): TGTGCCAGCAGTCAGAGCGGAGGACAGGGGTGGCGGACCTCCTACGAGCAGTACTTC. As protein: CASSQSGGQGWRTSYEQYF.

This clone appeared once. The chain combines TRBV29-1 with TRBJ2-7; D uncertain. V shed 4 bases and J shed 0 bases, with 13 bases lying between them. The CDR3 consists of 14 residues. Germline CDR1 reads SQVTM; CDR2 reads ANQGSEA. The CDR3, as DNA: TGCAGCGTTGTCCCCGGCACGGCCTCCTACGAGCAGTACTTC. Translated: CSVVPGTASYEQYF.

Only one count was recorded for this clone. The chain carries TRBV5-5 and TRBJ2-7; 8 bases agree with TRBD2. The CDR3 runs 19 residues. V lost 2 bases, J lost 3 bases, and 19 bases stayed unmatched. Germline CDR1 is SGHKS and CDR2 is YYEKEE (reference sequence). This CDR3 is CASSLGFQRGPRLGYEQYF. CDR3 coding DNA: TGTGCCAGCAGCTTAGGTTTCCAGCGGGGGCCACGATTGGGCTACGAGCAGTACTTC.

The chain links TRBV27 to TRBJ2-3, with TRBD2 identical over 12 bases. This CDR3 region has 15 residues. After removal of 8 bases from V and 3 bases from J, the junction contained 6 bases not matched to a gene. The germline V gene has CDR1 MNHEY and CDR2 SMNVEV (reference sequence). CDR3 protein: CASSPLAGGTDTQYF. The CDR3 DNA is TGTGCCAGCTCGCCGCTAGCGGGGGGGACAGATACGCAGTATTTT.

On this clone itself: The junction and the germline gene differ at one end; a read error may be behind it. The V gene is TRBV27, the J gene TRBJ2-3; D ambiguous. The CDR3 has 13 residues. Per germline, CDR1 MNHEY and CDR2 SMNVEV (reference sequence). The CDR3: CVSSLLWSDTQYF. DNA of the CDR3: TGTGTCAGCAGTTTATTGTGGTCAGATACGCAGTATTTT.

The chain recombines TRBV6-1 with TRBJ2-7; maybe TRBD1 (6 bases). CDR3 length: 13 residues. V lost 10 bases, J lost 0 bases, and 13 bases lay in between. Germline V gene sequence: CDR1 MNHNS, CDR2 SASEGT. CDR3 nucleotide sequence: TGTGCCACCTTAGGACAGAGCTCCTACGAGCAGTACTTC. Amino acid sequence: CATLGQSSYEQYF.

The V call is TRBV2, the J call TRBJ2-3, with TRBD1 matching 7 bases. V trimming: 2 bases; J trimming: 1 base; junction bases outside the gene matches: 12. Germline V gene lookup returns CDR1 SNHLY and CDR2 FYNNEI. This CDR3 region has 18 residues. The CDR3 protein is CASSELFPRQGGTDTQYF. The CDR3 DNA reads as TGTGCCAGCAGTGAATTGTTCCCCAGACAGGGCGGCACAGATACGCAGTATTTT.

The chain joins TRBV19 to TRBJ2-3, with D maybe TRBD2 (7 bases). This CDR3 region has 16 residues. The germline V gene encodes CDR1 LNHDA and CDR2 SQIVND (reference sequence). V dropped 2 bases and J dropped 6 bases, with 18 bases sitting between them. CDR3 nucleotide sequence: TGTGCCAGTAGTATACTCGCGGGGGCACCTCAGGATACGCAGTATTTT. Protein: CASSILAGAPQDTQYF.

This chain joins TRBV2 and TRBJ2-7; D tentatively reads TRBD1 or TRBD2 (5 bases each). The CDR3 contains 15 residues. Trimming pared 6 bases from V and 5 bases from J, leaving 20 bases between. CDR1 is SNHLY, CDR2 FYNNEI, per germline. DNA of the CDR3: TGTGCCAGCAGGGACTCGTCCGGGGCCCTGAACGAGCAGTACTTC. This gives the protein CASRDSSGALNEQYF.

A few counts support this clone. The rearrangement joins TRBV7-6 to TRBJ1-6; maybe TRBD1 (5 bases). The length of the CDR3 is 12 residues. Between the trimmed V and J ends, which lost 2 bases and 9 bases, there was a span of 5 bases. Germline lookup yields CDR1 SGHVS and CDR2 FNYEAQ. In DNA, the CDR3 is TGTGCCAGCAGCTTAAGGGGTTCACCCCTCCACTTT. This sequence encodes CASSLRGSPLHF. Complete variable domain (other parts from reference TRBV7-6 and TRBJ1-6): GAGVSQSPRYKVTKRGQDVALRCDPISGHVSLYWYRQALGQGPEFLTYFNYEAQQDKSGLPNDRFSAERPEGSISTLTIQRTEQRDSAMYRCASSLRGSPLHFGNGTRLTVT.

This sequence joins TRBV4-2 and TRBJ2-3; TRBD2 might be the D (5 bases). Germline loops: CDR1 LGHNA, CDR2 YNFKEQ. The CDR3 spans 15 residues. The germline V and J ends were trimmed by 0 bases and 8 bases, with 15 bases remaining between them. This CDR3 is CASSQDEGHIGTQYF. The CDR3 DNA is TGTGCCAGCAGCCAAGACGAGGGCCATATAGGTACGCAGTATTTT.

The genes are TRBV27 and TRBJ2-3; weak D call: TRBD1 (5 bases). Trimming removed 3 bases at V and 4 bases at J, with 8 bases between. Germline CDR1 and CDR2: MNHEY and SMNVEV (reference sequence). The CDR3 loop spans 13 amino acids. The CDR3 spells CASSLVGPDTQYF. The CDR3, as DNA: TGTGCCAGCAGTTTGGTGGGGCCAGATACGCAGTATTTT.

The CDR3 reads CASRRTGAYEQYF. For the CDR3, the DNA is TGTGCCAGCAGGAGAACAGGGGCCTACGAGCAGTACTTC. The rearrangement links TRBV5-5 to TRBJ2-7; 7 nucleotides align to TRBD1. V dropped 5 bases and J dropped 2; count of bases not matched to a gene: 4. This CDR3 comprises 13 residues. Germline V lookup: CDR1 SGHKS, CDR2 YYEKEE (reference sequence).

The chain recombines TRBV19 with TRBJ1-5; D gene ambiguous. CDR3 length: 14 amino acids. Between the trimmed V and J ends, which lost 7 bases and 0 bases, there was a span of 10 bases. Germline-derived CDR1 and CDR2 are LNHDA and SQIVND (reference sequence). The CDR3 reads CASIDFHSNQPQHF. The CDR3 DNA is TGTGCCAGTATCGATTTCCATAGCAATCAGCCCCAGCATTTT.

The chain recombines TRBV7-9 with TRBJ1-3, with D unclear. This CDR3 contains 13 residues. Germline-derived CDR1 and CDR2 are SEHNR and FQNEAQ (reference sequence). V lost 1 base and J lost 7, with 8 bases in between. The CDR3 coding sequence is TGTGCCAGCAGCTTAGGAGGGATGAACACCATATATTTT. Translated, it gives CASSLGGMNTIYF.

By share, this clone ranks as medium-sized (0.01 to 0.1%). The chain recombines TRBV19 with TRBJ2-2, with D possibly being TRBD1 (5 bases). Germline-derived CDR1 and CDR2 are LNHDA and SQIVND (reference sequence). The CDR3 has 15 amino acids. The ends were cut back, 4 bases at V and 0 bases at J, with 9 bases in the middle. Here the CDR3 reads CASSTGFSNTGELFF. CDR3 sequence (DNA): TGTGCCAGTAGTACAGGGTTTTCGAACACCGGGGAGCTGTTTTTT.

J is TRBJ2-5 and V is TRBV27; 10 nucleotides agree with TRBD2. The germline CDR1 and CDR2 sequences are MNHEY and SMNVEV (reference sequence). Unmatched junction bases numbered 12, after V lost 5 bases and J lost 3 bases. The CDR3 covers 17 residues. CDR3 region: CASSQKTVGLAEETQYF. In nucleotides, the CDR3 is TGTGCCAGCAGTCAAAAGACGGTTGGACTAGCGGAAGAGACCCAGTACTTC.